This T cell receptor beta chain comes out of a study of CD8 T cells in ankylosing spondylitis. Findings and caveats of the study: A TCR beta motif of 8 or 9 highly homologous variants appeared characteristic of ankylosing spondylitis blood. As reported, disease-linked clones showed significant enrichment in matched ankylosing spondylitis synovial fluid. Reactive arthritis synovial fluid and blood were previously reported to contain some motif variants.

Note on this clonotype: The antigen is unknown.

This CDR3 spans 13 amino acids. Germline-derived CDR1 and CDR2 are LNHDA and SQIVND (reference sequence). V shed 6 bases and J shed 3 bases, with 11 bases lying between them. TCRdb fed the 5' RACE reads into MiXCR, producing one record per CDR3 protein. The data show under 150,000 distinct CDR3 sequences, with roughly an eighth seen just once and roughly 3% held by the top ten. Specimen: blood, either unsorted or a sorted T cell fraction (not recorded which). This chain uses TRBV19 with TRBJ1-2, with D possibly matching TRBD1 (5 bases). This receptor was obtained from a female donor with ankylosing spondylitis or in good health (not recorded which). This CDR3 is CASRVTEHYGYTF. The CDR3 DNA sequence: TGTGCCAGTAGGGTGACAGAACACTATGGCTACACCTTC.